Each of the 6 T cell receptor beta chains below was sequenced from the same sample in a study of blood T cell repertoires in COVID-19. The repertoire was sequenced with immunoSEQ multiplex PCR; TCRdb's copy has only in-frame clones and lacks some. This sample has around 200,000 clones, with just under 90% found just once. Sequencing input: peripheral blood. These receptors all come from a woman between 18 and 30 years old who had recovered from COVID-19.

The chain links TRBV5-1 to TRBJ2-7; 11 nucleotides agree with TRBD2. J was trimmed by 3 bases and V by 0 bases; bases with no gene match: 2. Germline CDR1 SGHRS, CDR2 YFSETQ. This CDR3 has 15 residues. In DNA, the CDR3 is TGCGCCAGCAGCTTGGGGCTAGCGGGAGGCTACGAGCAGTACGTC. Protein product: CASSLGLAGGYEQYV.

V is TRBV5-6 and J is TRBJ2-3, with 7 bases lining up with TRBD2. The trim removed 4 bases at V and 7 bases at J, leaving 9 bases unmatched. The CDR3 extends over 14 amino acids. The germline V gene encodes CDR1 SGHDT and CDR2 YYEEEE. The DNA of the CDR3 is TGTGCCAGCAGCATAACTAGCGCCATAAATACGCAGTATTTT. It translates to CASSITSAINTQYF.

The CDR3 loop is CASSGHRGYTF. The CDR3 coding sequence is TGTGCCAGCAGCGGACATAGGGGCTACACCTTC. V and J are TRBV9 and TRBJ1-2, with D uncertain. V was shortened by 3 bases and J by 8 bases, with 8 bases between the two germline ends. Germline CDR1 and CDR2: SGDLS and YYNGEE. The CDR3 spans 11 residues.

This chain's CDR3 is CASSTGTGGTEAFF. CDR3 bases: TGTGCCAGTAGTACCGGGACAGGGGGGACTGAAGCTTTCTTT. The rearrangement joins TRBV19 to TRBJ1-1; TRBD1 agrees at 11 bases. Germline V lookup: CDR1 LNHDA, CDR2 SQIVND (reference sequence). The length of the CDR3 is 14 residues. V lost 4 bases to trimming and J lost 5 bases; unmatched junction nucleotides: 3.

The rearrangement links TRBV15 to TRBJ1-5; D gene unclear. This CDR3 is built from 16 residues. The germline V gene has CDR1 LNHNV and CDR2 YYDKDF (reference sequence). V was trimmed by 1 base and J by 13 bases, leaving 23 bases between them. The chain's CDR3 is CATSRGSGPVIPAQHF. CDR3 DNA: TGTGCCACCAGCAGAGGGTCTGGTCCCGTTATCCCTGCGCAGCATTTT. Combining the CDR3 with reference TRBV15 and TRBJ1-5 gives the whole variable domain DAMVIQNPRYQVTQFGKPVTLSCSQTLNHNVMYWYQQKSSQAPKLLFHYYDKDFNNEADTPDNFQSRRPNTSFCFLDIRSPGLGDTAMYLCATSRGSGPVIPAQHFGDGTRLSIL.

This chain joins TRBV4-1 and TRBJ1-2, with TRBD1 as a possible D gene (6 bases). Trimming stripped 5 bases from V and 0 bases from J, with 13 bases between. CDR3 length: 15 residues. Germline CDR1 is MGHRA and CDR2 is YSYEKL. CDR3 DNA: TGCGCCAGCAGCAACTTAGGGGGGGCTAACTATGGCTACACCTTC. Amino acid sequence: CASSNLGGANYGYTF.